The clone carrying this T cell receptor beta chain was recorded once. Specified treatment: randomized to nivolumab then ipilimumab (arm A) or the reverse (arm B). DNA-damaging chemotherapy had not been given to any patient beforehand. Sorted cells were live CD3+CD8+, lacking CD19 and CD56, from PBMCs. This CDR3 region has 14 residues. With 2 bases clipped from V and 3 bases from J, the junction kept 2 bases outside the gene matches. Per germline, CDR1 MGHRA and CDR2 YSYEKL. Sequencing used immunoSEQ multiplex PCR; TCRdb keeps in-frame clones, though not all of them. The data show approximately 9,000 clones, roughly 63% seen once. This entry is derived from a study of sequential checkpoint blockade in melanoma. Study as a whole: Each arm's sequence ended with maintenance nivolumab.

The chain combines TRBV4-1 with TRBJ2-7; 9 nucleotides align to TRBD1. Sequenced material: CD8+ T cells sorted from blood (inferred from file names), taken from a patient given nivolumab and ipilimumab in sequence. The TCR was taken from a human donor with melanoma. The CDR3 is CASSQTGGFYEQYF. Here the CDR3 DNA reads TGCGCCAGCAGCCAAACAGGGGGCTTCTACGAGCAGTACTTC.